Presented here are 10 T cell receptor beta chains from one specimen sequenced in a study of read filtering for tumor transcriptome and immune sequencing. Molecular barcoded adaptors covering alpha/delta and beta/gamma chains were used on 400 ng RNA. TCRdb recomputed calls from the reads with MiXCR, one row per CDR3 protein. The repertoire consists of fewer than 75,000 distinct CDR3 sequences, with about 20% occurring once and the leading ten covering about a sixth. Sequenced: a population of CD138-negative cells sorted from bone marrow. The receptors were gathered from a donor aged 40 or over with multiple myeloma.

On this clonotype: This may arise from a read error, as a much more abundant clone is one base away. The gene calls are TRBV2 and TRBJ1-1; tentative D call: TRBD1 (5 bases). Per the germline V gene, CDR1 is SNHLY and CDR2 is FYNNEI. The CDR3 spans 15 residues. CDR3 sequence (DNA): TGTGCCAGCAGTGTCATAGGTGGGGACGGCACTGAAGCTCTCTTT. As protein: CASSVIGGDGTEALF.

This clonotype was recorded many times. This rearrangement joins TRBV6-1 to TRBJ1-4, with a weak D call TRBD1 (5 bases). The ends were cut back, 5 bases at V and 5 bases at J, with 9 bases in the middle. The CDR3 extends over 13 amino acids. In germline, CDR1 is MNHNS, CDR2 SASEGT. The CDR3 DNA reads TGTGCCAGCAGTACGGGACCAAATGAAAAACTGTTTTTT. Protein sequence: CASSTGPNEKLFF.

This clonotype was seen many times. This rearrangement joins TRBV20-1 to TRBJ1-6; 7 bases are a match to TRBD1. Germline V CDR1 and CDR2: DFQATT, SNEGSKA (reference sequence). Trimming took 3 bases from V and 7 from J; bases not matched to a gene: 6. The CDR3 has 14 amino acids. CDR3 nucleotide sequence: TGCAGTGCTAGGACGACAGGGAGGAATTCACCCCTCCACTTT. It yields the protein CSARTTGRNSPLHF.

This clonotype turned up a few times. This sequence joins TRBV6-2 or TRBV6-3 and TRBJ2-3; TRBD2 might be the D (6 bases). Between the trimmed V and J ends, which lost 6 bases and 3 bases, there was a span of 7 bases. Germline V lookup: CDR1 MNHEY, CDR2 SVGEGT. The CDR3 is 12 amino acids. In nucleotides, the CDR3 is TGTGCCAGCAGCCGGGAGACAGATACGCAGTATTTT. This sequence encodes CASSRETDTQYF.

This clonotype occurred many times. This chain connects TRBV18 to TRBJ1-1; D call uncertain. The CDR3 has 13 amino acids. Looked up from germline, CDR1 is KGHSH and CDR2 is LQKENI. Deletions cut 4 bases from V and 3 bases from J, with 9 bases between. CDR3 sequence: CASSQMRDTEAFF. The CDR3 coding sequence is TGTGCCAGCTCACAAATGAGGGACACTGAAGCTTTCTTT.

Many counts were recorded for this clonotype. A read error is possible here, since a much larger clone lies one base away. The gene calls are TRBV4-2 and TRBJ1-4, with a tentative D call TRBD1 (5 bases). Trimming shortened V by 3 bases and J by 5 bases, and 10 bases separated the two germline ends. CDR1 and CDR2 (germline): LGHNA, YNFKEQ. The length of the CDR3 is 14 residues. CDR3 protein: CASSQRGANEKLFF. In DNA, the CDR3 is TGTGCCAGCAGCCAGAGGGGTGCAAATGAAAAACTGTTTTTT.

To note about this clonotype: Compared with germline, one end of the junction differs, possibly owing to a read error. The chain recombines TRBV28 with TRBJ2-6; D perhaps matches TRBD1 (5 bases). This CDR3 is built from 16 residues. The germline V gene encodes CDR1 MDHEN and CDR2 SYDVKM. The CDR3 DNA sequence: TGTGCTAGCAGTTTATCTTCCAGGGCTGAGGCCAACGTCCTGACTTTC. Amino acid sequence: CASSLSSRAEANVLTF. Full variable domain (missing parts from reference TRBV28 and TRBJ2-6): DVKVTQSSRYLVKRTGEKVFLECVQDMDHENMFWYRQDPGLGLRLIYFSYDVKMKEKGDIPEGYSVSREKKERFSLILESASTNQTSMYLCASSLSSRAEANVLTFGAGSRLTVL.

Regarding this clonotype: One end of the junction does not line up with germline, which may come from a read error. The chain combines TRBV7-9 with TRBJ2-5; D is possibly TRBD1 (5 bases). This CDR3 is built from 13 residues. CDR1 and CDR2 from the germline V gene are SEHNR and FQNEAQ (reference sequence). Here the CDR3 reads CASSLQGQETLYF. The CDR3 DNA reads as TGTGCCAGTAGCCTCCAGGGTCAAGAGACCCTGTACTTC.

V usage is TRBV15 and J usage is TRBJ1-5, with a tentative D call TRBD1 (6 bases). Trimming cost V 6 bases and J 0 bases, with 9 bases left between them. This CDR3 region has 14 residues. The germline CDR1 and CDR2 sequences are LNHNV and YYDKDF (reference sequence). CDR3 in amino acids: CATRTGVSNQPQHF. The CDR3 DNA reads as TGTGCCACCAGGACAGGAGTTAGCAATCAGCCCCAGCATTTT.

A remark on this clonotype: A read error is likely, as this CDR3 ends without the conserved phenylalanine or tryptophan. V usage is TRBV20-1 and J usage is TRBJ1-5; D gene ambiguous. The CDR3 sequence is 16 residues long. Germline loops: CDR1 DFQATT, CDR2 SNEGSKA (reference sequence). V was trimmed by 6 bases and J by 1 base, leaving 19 bases between them. CDR3 region: CSALPGAPGSNQPQHY. Written as DNA, the CDR3 is TGCAGTGCCCTCCCGGGCGCTCCGGGGAGCAATCAGCCCCAGCATTAT.